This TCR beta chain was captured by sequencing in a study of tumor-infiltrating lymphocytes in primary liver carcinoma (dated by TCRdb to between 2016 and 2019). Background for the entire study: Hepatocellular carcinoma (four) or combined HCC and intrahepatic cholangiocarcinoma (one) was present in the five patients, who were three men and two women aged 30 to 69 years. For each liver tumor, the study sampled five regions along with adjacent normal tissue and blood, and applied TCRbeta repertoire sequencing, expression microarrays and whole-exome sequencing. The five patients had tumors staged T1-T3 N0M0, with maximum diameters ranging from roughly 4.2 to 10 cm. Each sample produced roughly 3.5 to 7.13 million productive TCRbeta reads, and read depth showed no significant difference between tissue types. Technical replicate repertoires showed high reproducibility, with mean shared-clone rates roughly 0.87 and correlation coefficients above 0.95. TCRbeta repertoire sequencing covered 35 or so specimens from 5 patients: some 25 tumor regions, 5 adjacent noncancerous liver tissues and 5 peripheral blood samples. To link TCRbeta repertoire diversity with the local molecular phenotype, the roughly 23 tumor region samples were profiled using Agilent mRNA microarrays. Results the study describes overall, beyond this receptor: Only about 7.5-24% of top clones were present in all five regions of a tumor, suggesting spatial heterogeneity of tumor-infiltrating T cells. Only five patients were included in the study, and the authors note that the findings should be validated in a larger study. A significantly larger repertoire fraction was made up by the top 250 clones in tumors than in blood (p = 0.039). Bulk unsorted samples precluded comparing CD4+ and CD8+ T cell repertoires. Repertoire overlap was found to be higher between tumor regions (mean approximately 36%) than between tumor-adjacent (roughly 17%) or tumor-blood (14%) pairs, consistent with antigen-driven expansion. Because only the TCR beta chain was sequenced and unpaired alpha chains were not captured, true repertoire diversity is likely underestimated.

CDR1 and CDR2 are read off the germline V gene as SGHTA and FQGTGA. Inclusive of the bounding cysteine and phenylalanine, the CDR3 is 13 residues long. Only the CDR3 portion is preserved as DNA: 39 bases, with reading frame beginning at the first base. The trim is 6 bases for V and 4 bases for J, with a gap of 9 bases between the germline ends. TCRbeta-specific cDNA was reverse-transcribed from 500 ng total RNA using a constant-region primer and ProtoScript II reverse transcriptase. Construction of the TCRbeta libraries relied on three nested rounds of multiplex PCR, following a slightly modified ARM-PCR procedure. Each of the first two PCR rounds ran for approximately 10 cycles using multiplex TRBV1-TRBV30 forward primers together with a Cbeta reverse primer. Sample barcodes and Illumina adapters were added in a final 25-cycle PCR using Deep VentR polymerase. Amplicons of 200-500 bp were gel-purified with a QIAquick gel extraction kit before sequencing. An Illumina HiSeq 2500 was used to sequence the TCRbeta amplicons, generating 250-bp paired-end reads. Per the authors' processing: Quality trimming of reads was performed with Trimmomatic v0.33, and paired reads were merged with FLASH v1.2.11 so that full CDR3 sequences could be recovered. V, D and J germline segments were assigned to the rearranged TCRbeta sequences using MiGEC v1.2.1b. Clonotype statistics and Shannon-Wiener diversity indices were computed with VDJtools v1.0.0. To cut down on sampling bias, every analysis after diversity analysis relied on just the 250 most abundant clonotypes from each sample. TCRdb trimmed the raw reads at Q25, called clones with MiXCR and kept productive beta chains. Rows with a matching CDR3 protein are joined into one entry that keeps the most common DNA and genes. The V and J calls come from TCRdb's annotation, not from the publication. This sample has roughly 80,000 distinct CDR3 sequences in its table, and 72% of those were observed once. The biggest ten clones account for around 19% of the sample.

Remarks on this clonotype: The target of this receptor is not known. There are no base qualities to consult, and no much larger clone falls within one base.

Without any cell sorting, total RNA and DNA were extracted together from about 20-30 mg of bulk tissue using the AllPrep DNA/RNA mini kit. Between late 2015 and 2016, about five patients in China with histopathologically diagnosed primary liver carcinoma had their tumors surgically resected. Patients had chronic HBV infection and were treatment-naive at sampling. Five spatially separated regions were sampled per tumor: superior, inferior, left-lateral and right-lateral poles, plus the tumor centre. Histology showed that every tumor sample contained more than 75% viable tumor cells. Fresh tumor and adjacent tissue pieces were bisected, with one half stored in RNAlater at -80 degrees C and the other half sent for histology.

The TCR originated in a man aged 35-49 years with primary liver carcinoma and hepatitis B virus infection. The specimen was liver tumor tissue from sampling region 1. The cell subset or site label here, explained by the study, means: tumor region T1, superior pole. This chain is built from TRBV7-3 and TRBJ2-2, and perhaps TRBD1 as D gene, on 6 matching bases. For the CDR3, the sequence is CASSVDSTGELFF. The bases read TGTGCCAGCAGTGTGGACAGCACCGGGGAGCTGTTTTTT. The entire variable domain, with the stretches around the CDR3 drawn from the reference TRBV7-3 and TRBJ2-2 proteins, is GAGVSQTPSNKVTEKGKYVELRCDPISGHTALYWYRQSLGQGPEFLIYFQGTGAADDSGLPNDRFFAVRPEGSVSTLKIQRTERGDSAVYLCASSVDSTGELFFGEGSRLTVL.